The rows below give T cell receptor beta chains drawn from one sample of a study of T cells in Graves' hyperthyroidism and ophthalmopathy. MiXCR, applied by TCRdb to the multiplex PCR reads, yields one record per CDR3 protein. Among 350,000 or so distinct CDR3 sequences listed, approximately 18% were seen once. Sequenced: blood. These receptors came from a woman in her forties or fifties with Graves' hyperthyroidism. Each CDR3 is given with its conserved first and last residue. A D gene is named only where the DNA matches it firmly. Size is omitted from some rows. Given values are once, few, many or a class for expanded clones.

D gene	J gene	clone size	V gene	CDR3 protein	CDR3 DNA
.	TRBJ1-5	many	TRBV12-5	CASGLQADQPQHF	TGTGCTAGTGGTTTGCAGGCGGATCAGCCCCAGCATTTT
.	TRBJ2-1	once	TRBV14	CASSQVQGPYNEQFF	TGTGCCAGCAGCCAAGTACAGGGACCCTACAATGAGCAGTTCTTC
.	TRBJ2-2	.	TRBV19	CASSIRAHTGELFF	TGTGCCAGTAGTATCCGGGCACACACCGGGGAGCTGTTTTTT
TRBD2	TRBJ2-5	many	TRBV24-1	CATSPGTSETQYF	TGTGCCACCAGCCCCGGGACTAGCGAGACCCAGTACTTC
TRBD2	TRBJ2-2	.	TRBV6-1	CATRPYVSGPFANTGELFF	TGTGCCACCAGACCTTATGTTAGCGGGCCGTTCGCGAACACCGGGGAGCTGTTTTTT
.	TRBJ2-3	few	TRBV11-2	CASSKASTSTDTQYF	TGTGCCAGCAGCAAGGCTTCGACCTCCACAGATACGCAGTATTTT
.	TRBJ1-5	.	TRBV19	CASGGTGGNQPQHF	TGTGCCAGTGGGGGTACAGGCGGCAATCAGCCCCAGCATTTT
.	TRBJ1-6	.	TRBV27	CASSLKGRGQYNSPLHF	TGTGCCAGCAGTTTAAAGGGTAGAGGACAGTATAATTCACCCCTCCACTTT
.	TRBJ2-1	.	TRBV20-1	CSARGAPDGQFF	TGCAGTGCTAGAGGGGCACCCGATGGGCAGTTCTTC
TRBD1	TRBJ1-2	.	TRBV27	CASSWAGGLRYTF	TGTGCCAGCAGTTGGGCAGGGGGCTTGCGGTACACCTTC
.	TRBJ1-1	.	TRBV20-1	CSPGGGPAEAFF	TGCAGTCCAGGAGGTGGGCCAGCTGAAGCTTTCTTT
.	TRBJ2-5	few	TRBV7-9	CASSFLQNRQETQYF	TGTGCCAGCAGCTTTCTTCAGAATCGTCAAGAGACCCAGTACTTC
.	TRBJ2-1	few	TRBV7-8	CASSLQAQSSYNEQFF	TGTGCCAGCAGCTTACAAGCCCAGAGCTCCTACAATGAGCAGTTCTTC
TRBD2	TRBJ2-7	many	TRBV27	CASSRTSGQGYEQYF	TGTGCCAGCAGCCGTACTAGCGGCCAGGGCTACGAGCAGTACTTC
.	TRBJ1-2	many	TRBV7-9	CASSLGEIYTF	TGTGCCAGCAGCTTAGGAGAGATCTACACCTTC
.	TRBJ1-1	many	TRBV28	CASTLPSTEAFF	TGTGCCAGCACCCTCCCGAGCACTGAAGCTTTCTTT
.	TRBJ1-1	many	TRBV12-3/TRBV12-4	CASSLPRVGAEAFF	TGTGCCAGCAGTTTACCCAGGGTGGGGGCTGAAGCTTTCTTT
.	TRBJ2-7	many	TRBV28	CASSLSSVTYEQYF	TGTGCCAGCAGTTTGTCTAGCGTCACCTACGAGCAGTACTTC
.	TRBJ2-5	.	TRBV20-1	CSAPGAQETQYF	TGCAGTGCTCCCGGGGCCCAAGAGACCCAGTACTTC
TRBD1	TRBJ2-4	many	TRBV6-2/TRBV6-3	CASSLTTGANIQYF	TGTGCCAGCAGCCTAACTACAGGGGCGAACATTCAGTACTTC
.	TRBJ2-2	.	TRBV10-1	CASSEGERDTGELFF	TGCGCCAGCAGTGAGGGGGAGCGGGACACCGGGGAGCTGTTTTTT
.	TRBJ1-5	.	TRBV24-1	CATSSPGAPQHF	TGTGCCACCAGTTCTCCCGGGGCACCCCAGCATTTT
TRBD2	TRBJ2-1	many	TRBV28	CASSLTTSGKGEQFF	TGTGCCAGCAGTTTAACTACTAGCGGGAAGGGAGAGCAGTTCTTC
TRBD2	TRBJ2-5	.	TRBV20-1	CSGDASGREETQYF	TGCAGTGGGGACGCTAGCGGGAGGGAAGAGACCCAGTACTTC
.	TRBJ2-1	few	TRBV9	CASSVEASPSYNEQFF	TGTGCCAGCAGCGTAGAGGCCAGTCCCTCCTACAATGAGCAGTTCTTC
.	TRBJ1-2	once	TRBV19	CASSSPRDVYGYTF	TGTGCCAGTAGTAGCCCTCGGGACGTCTATGGCTACACCTTC
TRBD1	TRBJ2-1	.	TRBV5-6	CASSKGQGRGVGEQFF	TGTGCCAGCAGCAAGGGACAGGGAAGAGGAGTGGGTGAGCAGTTCTTC
TRBD2	TRBJ2-7	.	TRBV2	CASSLAGGGNEQYF	TGTGCCAGCAGCCTAGCGGGAGGAGGAAATGAGCAGTACTTC
TRBD2	TRBJ2-5	many	TRBV6-1	CASREGPGGETQYF	TGTGCCAGCAGGGAGGGACCGGGAGGGGAGACCCAGTACTTC
.	TRBJ1-4	.	TRBV28	CASGSEKLFF	TGTGCCAGCGGTAGTGAAAAACTGTTTTTT
.	TRBJ1-1	.	TRBV4-1	CASSHDRMEAFF	TGCGCCAGCAGCCATGACAGGATGGAAGCTTTCTTT
.	TRBJ1-1	.	TRBV4-1	CASSQQEGFEMNTEAFF	TGCGCCAGCAGCCAACAAGAAGGATTTGAGATGAACACTGAAGCTTTCTTT
TRBD1	TRBJ2-1	few	TRBV28	CASSLFGTGGRNEQFF	TGTGCCAGCAGTTTATTCGGCACAGGGGGCAGGAATGAGCAGTTCTTC
.	TRBJ1-1	.	TRBV6-1	CASATESANTEAFF	TGTGCCAGCGCCACAGAGTCTGCGAACACTGAAGCTTTCTTT
TRBD1	TRBJ1-6	.	TRBV19	CASRDRGRVNSPLHF	TGTGCCAGTAGGGACAGGGGGCGAGTTAATTCACCCCTCCACTTT
.	TRBJ2-2	many	TRBV7-8	CASSLVGVVTGELFF	TGTGCCAGCAGCTTAGTGGGAGTCGTAACCGGGGAGCTGTTTTTT
.	TRBJ2-2	.	TRBV9	CASSVASGSGELFF	TGTGCCAGCAGCGTAGCTTCTGGATCCGGGGAGCTGTTTTTT
.	TRBJ1-2	.	TRBV19	CASSIAYRDAYGYTF	TGTGCCAGTAGTATTGCTTACAGGGATGCCTATGGCTACACCTTC
TRBD2	TRBJ2-5	.	TRBV3-1	CASSSFPSGGSEYF	TGTGCCAGCAGCTCGTTCCCTAGCGGGGGGTCCGAGTACTTC
.	TRBJ1-5	.	TRBV2	CASSATTSNQPQHF	TGTGCCAGCAGCGCGACTACTAGCAATCAGCCCCAGCATTTT
.	TRBJ2-1	many	TRBV11-2	CASSLVGYNEQFF	TGTGCCAGCAGCTTAGTAGGATACAATGAGCAGTTCTTC
.	TRBJ2-2	many	TRBV30	CAWSVPGLNTGELFF	TGTGCCTGGAGTGTACCGGGGCTAAACACCGGGGAGCTGTTTTTT
.	TRBJ2-1	.	TRBV4-1	CASSQAQGSEQFF	TGCGCCAGCAGCCAGGCCCAAGGGAGTGAGCAGTTCTTC
TRBD1	TRBJ1-5	.	TRBV28	CASNPTTGGFNQPQHF	TGTGCCAGCAATCCAACGACAGGGGGATTCAATCAGCCCCAGCATTTT
TRBD2	TRBJ2-1	few	TRBV4-2	CASSVRTSGGTYNEQFF	TGTGCCAGCAGCGTAAGGACTAGCGGGGGCACCTACAATGAGCAGTTCTTC